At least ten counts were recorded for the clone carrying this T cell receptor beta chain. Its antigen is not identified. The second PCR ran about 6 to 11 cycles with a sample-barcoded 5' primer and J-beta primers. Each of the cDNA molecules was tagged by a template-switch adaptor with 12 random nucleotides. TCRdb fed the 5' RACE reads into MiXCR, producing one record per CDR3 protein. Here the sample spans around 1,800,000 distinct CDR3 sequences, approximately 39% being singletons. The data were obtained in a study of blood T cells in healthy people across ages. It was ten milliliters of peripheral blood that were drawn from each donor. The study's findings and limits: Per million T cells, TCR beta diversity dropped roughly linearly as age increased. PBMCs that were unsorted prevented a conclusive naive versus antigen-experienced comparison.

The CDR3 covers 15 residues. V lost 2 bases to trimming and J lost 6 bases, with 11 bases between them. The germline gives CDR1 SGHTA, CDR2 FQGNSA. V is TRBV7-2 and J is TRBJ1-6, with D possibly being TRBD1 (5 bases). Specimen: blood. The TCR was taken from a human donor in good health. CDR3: CASSLYSGSNSPLHF. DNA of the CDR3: TGTGCCAGCAGCTTATATTCAGGGTCTAATTCACCCCTCCACTTT. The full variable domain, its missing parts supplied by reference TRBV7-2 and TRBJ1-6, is GAGVSQSPSNKVTEKGKDVELRCDPISGHTALYWYRQSLGQGLEFLIYFQGNSAPDKSGLPSDRFSAERTGGSVSTLTIQRTQQEDSAVYLCASSLYSGSNSPLHFGNGTRLTVT.